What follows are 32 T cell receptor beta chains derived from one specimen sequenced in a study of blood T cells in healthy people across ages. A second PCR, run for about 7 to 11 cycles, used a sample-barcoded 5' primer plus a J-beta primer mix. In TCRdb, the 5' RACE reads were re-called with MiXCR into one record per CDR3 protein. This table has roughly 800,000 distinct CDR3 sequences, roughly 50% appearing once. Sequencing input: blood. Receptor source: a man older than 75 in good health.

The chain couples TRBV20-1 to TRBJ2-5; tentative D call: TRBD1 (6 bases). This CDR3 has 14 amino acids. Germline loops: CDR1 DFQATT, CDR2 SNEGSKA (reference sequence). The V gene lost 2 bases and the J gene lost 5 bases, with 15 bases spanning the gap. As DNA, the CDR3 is TGCAGTGCTAGAACAGGGTCCGGTCCTGAGACCCAGTACTTC. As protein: CSARTGSGPETQYF.

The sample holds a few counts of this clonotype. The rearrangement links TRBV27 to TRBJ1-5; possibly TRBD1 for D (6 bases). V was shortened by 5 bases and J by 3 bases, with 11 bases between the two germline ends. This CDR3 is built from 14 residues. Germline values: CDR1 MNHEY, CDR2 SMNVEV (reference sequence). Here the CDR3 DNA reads TGTGCCAGCAGTCTGCGGACAGCCAATCAGCCCCAGCATTTT. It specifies CASSLRTANQPQHF.

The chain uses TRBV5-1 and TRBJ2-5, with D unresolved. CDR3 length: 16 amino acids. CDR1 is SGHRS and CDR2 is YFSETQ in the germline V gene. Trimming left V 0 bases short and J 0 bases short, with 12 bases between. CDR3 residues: CASSLAYSQYQETQYF. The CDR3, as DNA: TGCGCCAGCAGCTTGGCCTACAGTCAGTACCAAGAGACCCAGTACTTC.

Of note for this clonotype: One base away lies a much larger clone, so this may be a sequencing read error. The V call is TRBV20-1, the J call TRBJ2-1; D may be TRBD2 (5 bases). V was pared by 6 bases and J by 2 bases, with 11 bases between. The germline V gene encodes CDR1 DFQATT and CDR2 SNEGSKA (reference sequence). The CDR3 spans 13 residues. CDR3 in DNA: TGCAGTGCGCAAGCGGACCCCTACAATGAGCAGTTCTTC. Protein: CSAQADPYNEQFF.

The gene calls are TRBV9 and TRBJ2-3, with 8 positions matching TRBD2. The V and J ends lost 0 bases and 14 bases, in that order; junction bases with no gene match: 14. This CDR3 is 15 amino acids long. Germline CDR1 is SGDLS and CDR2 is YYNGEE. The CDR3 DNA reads TGTGCCAGCAGCGTAGATTTCCGGGGGGGGAGATACGCGTATTTT. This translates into CASSVDFRGGRYAYF. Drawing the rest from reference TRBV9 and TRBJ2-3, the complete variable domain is DSGVTQTPKHLITATGQRVTLRCSPRSGDLSVYWYQQSLDQGLQFLIQYYNGEERAKGNILERFSAQQFPDLHSELNLSSLELGDSALYFCASSVDFRGGRYAYFGPGTRLTVL.

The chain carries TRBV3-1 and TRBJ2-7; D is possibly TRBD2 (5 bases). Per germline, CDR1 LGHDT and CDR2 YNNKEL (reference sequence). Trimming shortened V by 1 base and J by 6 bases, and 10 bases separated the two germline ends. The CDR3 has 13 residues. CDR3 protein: CASSQAPGSEQYF. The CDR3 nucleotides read TGTGCCAGCAGCCAAGCCCCGGGGAGCGAGCAGTACTTC.

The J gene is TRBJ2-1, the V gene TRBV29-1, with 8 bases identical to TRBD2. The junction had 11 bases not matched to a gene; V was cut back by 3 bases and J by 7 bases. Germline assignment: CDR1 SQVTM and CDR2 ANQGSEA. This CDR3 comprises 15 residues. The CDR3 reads CSVERRSGSANEQFF. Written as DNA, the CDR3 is TGCAGCGTTGAGCGGCGGAGCGGGAGTGCAAATGAGCAGTTCTTC.

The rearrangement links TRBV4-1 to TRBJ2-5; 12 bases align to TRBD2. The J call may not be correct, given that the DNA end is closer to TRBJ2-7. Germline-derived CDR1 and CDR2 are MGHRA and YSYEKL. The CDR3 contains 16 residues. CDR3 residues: CASSQGTSGIAYEQYF. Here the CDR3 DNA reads TGCGCCAGCAGCCAAGGGACTAGCGGGATTGCCTACGAGCAGTACTTC.

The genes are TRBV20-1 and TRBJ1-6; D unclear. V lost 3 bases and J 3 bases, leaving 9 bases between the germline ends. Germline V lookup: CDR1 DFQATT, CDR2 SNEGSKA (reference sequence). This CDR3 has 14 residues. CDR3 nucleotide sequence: TGCAGTGCTAGTCAGGCCAGCTATAATTCACCCCTCCACTTT. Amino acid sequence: CSASQASYNSPLHF.

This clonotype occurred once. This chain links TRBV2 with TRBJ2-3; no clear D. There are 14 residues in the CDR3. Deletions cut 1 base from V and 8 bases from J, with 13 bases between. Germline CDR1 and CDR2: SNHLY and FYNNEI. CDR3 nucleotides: TGTGCCAGCAGTGAAGGGCTGCGATCATCTACGCAGTATTTT. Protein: CASSEGLRSSTQYF. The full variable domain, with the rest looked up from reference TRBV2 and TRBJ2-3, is EPEVTQTPSHQVTQMGQEVILRCVPISNHLYFYWYRQILGQKVEFLVSFYNNEISEKSEIFDDQFSVERPDGSNFTLKIRSTKLEDSAMYFCASSEGLRSSTQYFGPGTRLTVL.

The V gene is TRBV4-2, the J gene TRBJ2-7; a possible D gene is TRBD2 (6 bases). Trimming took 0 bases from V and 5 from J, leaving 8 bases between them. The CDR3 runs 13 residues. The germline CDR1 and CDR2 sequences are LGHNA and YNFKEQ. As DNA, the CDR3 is TGTGCCAGCAGCCAAGAATGGGGGGACGAGCAGTACTTC. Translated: CASSQEWGDEQYF.

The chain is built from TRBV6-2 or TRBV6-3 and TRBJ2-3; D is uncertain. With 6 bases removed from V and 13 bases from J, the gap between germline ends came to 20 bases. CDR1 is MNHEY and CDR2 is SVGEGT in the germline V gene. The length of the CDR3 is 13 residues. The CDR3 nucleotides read TGTGCCAGCAGGACCCTCCGGGCCTACCGCAAGTATTTT. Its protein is CASRTLRAYRKYF.

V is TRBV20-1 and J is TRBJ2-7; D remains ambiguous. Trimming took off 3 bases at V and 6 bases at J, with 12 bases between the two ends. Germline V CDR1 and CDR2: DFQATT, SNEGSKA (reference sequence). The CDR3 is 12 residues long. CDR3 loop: CSARDNSAEQYF. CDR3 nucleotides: TGCAGTGCTAGGGATAACAGTGCCGAGCAGTACTTC.

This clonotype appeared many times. The CDR3 reads CASSQDPRQDGYAYF. CDR3 DNA sequence: TGCGCCAGCAGCCAAGATCCCAGACAGGATGGATACGCGTATTTT. The genes are TRBV4-1 and TRBJ2-3, with D maybe TRBD1 (6 bases). The CDR3 is 15 amino acids. Germline CDR1 MGHRA, CDR2 YSYEKL. Trimming stripped 0 bases from V and 14 bases from J, with 21 bases between.

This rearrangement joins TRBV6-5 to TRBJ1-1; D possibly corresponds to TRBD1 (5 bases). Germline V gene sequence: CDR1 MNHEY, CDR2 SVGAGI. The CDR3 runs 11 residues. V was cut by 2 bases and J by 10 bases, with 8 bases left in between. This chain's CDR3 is CASSYGGGAFF. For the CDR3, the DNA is TGTGCCAGCAGTTACGGGGGGGGAGCTTTCTTT.

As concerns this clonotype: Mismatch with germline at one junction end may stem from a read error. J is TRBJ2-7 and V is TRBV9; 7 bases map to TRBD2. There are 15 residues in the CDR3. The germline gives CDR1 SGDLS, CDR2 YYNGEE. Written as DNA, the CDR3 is TGTACCAGCAGCCCCGGGGCTAGCGGCTCCTACGAGCAGTACTTC. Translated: CTSSPGASGSYEQYF.

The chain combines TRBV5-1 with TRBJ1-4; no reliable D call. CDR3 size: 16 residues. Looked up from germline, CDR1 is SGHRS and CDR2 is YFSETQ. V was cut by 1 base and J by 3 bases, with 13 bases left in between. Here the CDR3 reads CASSLIRDAANEKLFF. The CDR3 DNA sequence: TGCGCCAGCAGCTTGATTCGCGATGCAGCTAATGAAAAACTGTTTTTT. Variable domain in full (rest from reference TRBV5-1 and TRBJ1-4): KAGVTQTPRYLIKTRGQQVTLSCSPISGHRSVSWYQQTPGQGLQFLFEYFSETQRNKGNFPGRFSGRQFSNSRSEMNVSTLELGDSALYLCASSLIRDAANEKLFFGSGTQLSVL.

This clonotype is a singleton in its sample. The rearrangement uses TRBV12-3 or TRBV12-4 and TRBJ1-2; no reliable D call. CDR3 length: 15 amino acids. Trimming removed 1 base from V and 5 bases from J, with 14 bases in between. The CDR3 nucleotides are TGTGCCAGCAGTTTAGGTACCCCTCTTGGGTATGGCTACACCTTC. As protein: CASSLGTPLGYGYTF.

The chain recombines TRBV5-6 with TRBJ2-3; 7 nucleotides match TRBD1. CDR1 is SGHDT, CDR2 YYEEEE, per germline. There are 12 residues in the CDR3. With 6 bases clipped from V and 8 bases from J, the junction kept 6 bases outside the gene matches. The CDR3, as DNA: TGTGCCAGCACCGGGACAGCCGGTACGCAGTATTTT. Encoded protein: CASTGTAGTQYF.

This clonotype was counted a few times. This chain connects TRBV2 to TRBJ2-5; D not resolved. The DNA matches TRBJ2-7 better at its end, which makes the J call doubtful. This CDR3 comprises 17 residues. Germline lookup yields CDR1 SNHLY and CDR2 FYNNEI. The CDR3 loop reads CASSEGVGRNVKNEQYF. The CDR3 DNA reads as TGTGCCAGCAGTGAAGGGGTAGGACGGAACGTTAAGAACGAGCAGTACTTC.

This chain's CDR3 is CASSFGNYQPQHF. CDR3 bases: TGTGCCAGCAGTTTTGGCAACTATCAGCCCCAGCATTTT. The gene calls are TRBV28 and TRBJ1-5; D is undetermined. V was trimmed by 3 bases and J by 5 bases, leaving 8 bases between them. In germline, CDR1 is MDHEN, CDR2 SYDVKM. This CDR3 contains 13 residues.

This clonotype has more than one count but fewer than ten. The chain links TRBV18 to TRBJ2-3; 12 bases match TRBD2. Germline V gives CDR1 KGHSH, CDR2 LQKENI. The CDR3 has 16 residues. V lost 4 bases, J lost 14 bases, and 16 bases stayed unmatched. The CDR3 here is CASSLGLAGKHRYAYF. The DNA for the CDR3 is TGTGCCAGCTCACTAGGACTAGCGGGGAAGCACAGATACGCGTATTTT.

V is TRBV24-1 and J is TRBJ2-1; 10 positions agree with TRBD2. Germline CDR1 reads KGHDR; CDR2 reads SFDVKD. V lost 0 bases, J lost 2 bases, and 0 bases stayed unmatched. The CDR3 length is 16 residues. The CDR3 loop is CATSDLTSGTYNEQFF. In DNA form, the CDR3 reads TGTGCCACCAGTGATTTGACTAGCGGGACCTACAATGAGCAGTTCTTC.

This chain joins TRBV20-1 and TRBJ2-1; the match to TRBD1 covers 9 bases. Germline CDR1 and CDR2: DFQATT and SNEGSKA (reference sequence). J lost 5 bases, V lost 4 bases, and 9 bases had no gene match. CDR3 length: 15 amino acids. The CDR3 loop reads CSATHGTGTNNEQFF. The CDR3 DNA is TGCAGTGCTACCCACGGGACAGGGACTAACAATGAGCAGTTCTTC.

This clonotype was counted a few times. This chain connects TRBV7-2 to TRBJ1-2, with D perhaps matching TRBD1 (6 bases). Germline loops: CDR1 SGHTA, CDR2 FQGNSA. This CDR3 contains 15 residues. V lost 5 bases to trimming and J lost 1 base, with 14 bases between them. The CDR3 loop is CASSPRGGGNYGYTF. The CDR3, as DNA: TGTGCCAGCAGCCCTAGGGGAGGGGGTAACTATGGCTACACCTTC.

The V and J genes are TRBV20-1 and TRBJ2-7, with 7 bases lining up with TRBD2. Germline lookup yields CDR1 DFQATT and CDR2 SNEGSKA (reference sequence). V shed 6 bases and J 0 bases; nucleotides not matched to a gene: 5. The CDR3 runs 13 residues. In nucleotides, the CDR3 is TGCAGTGCGCCCGGGGGGAGCTCCTACGAGCAGTACTTC. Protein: CSAPGGSSYEQYF.

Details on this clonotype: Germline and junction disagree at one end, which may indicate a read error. The CDR3 DNA reads TGTGTCAGCAGCCAAACGGTTCAAGAGACCCAGTACTTC. Protein: CVSSQTVQETQYF. The chain combines TRBV7-2 with TRBJ2-5; no definite D call. Looked up from germline, CDR1 is SGHTA and CDR2 is FQGNSA. CDR3 length: 13 amino acids.

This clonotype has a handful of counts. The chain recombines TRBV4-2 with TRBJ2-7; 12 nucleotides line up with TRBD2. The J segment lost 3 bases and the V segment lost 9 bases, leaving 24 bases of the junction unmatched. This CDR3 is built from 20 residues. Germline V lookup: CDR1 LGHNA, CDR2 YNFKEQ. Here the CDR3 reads CARSIGVTSGSRSNYYEQYF. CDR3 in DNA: TGTGCCAGGAGTATAGGGGTGACTAGCGGGAGTAGATCAAACTACTACGAGCAGTACTTC.

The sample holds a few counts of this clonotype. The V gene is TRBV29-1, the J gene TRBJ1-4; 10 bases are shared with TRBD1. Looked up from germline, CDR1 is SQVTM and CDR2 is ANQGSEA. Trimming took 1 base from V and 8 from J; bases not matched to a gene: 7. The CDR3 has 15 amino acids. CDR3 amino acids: CSVEVPRTGGEKLFF. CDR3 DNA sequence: TGCAGCGTTGAAGTCCCTAGGACAGGGGGAGAAAAACTGTTTTTT.

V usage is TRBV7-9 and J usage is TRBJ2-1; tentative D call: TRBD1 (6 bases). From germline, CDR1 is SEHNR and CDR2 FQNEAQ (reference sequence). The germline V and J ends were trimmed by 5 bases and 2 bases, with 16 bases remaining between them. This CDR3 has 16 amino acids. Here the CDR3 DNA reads TGTGCCAGCAGCCCTGTCACAGGGTGGACCTACAATGAGCAGTTCTTC. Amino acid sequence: CASSPVTGWTYNEQFF.

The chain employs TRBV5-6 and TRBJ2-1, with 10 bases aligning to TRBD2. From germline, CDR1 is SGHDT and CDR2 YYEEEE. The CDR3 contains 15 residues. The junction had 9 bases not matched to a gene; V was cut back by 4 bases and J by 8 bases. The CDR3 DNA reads TGTGCCAGCAGCCGAGCGGGAGGGCCGCAAGATGAGCAGTTCTTC. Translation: CASSRAGGPQDEQFF.

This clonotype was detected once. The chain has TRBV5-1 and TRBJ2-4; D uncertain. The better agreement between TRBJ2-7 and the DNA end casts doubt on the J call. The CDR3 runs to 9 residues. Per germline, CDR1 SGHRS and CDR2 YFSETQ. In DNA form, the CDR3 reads TGCCAAAACCCCTGCGAGCAGTACTTC. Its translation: CQNPCEQYF.